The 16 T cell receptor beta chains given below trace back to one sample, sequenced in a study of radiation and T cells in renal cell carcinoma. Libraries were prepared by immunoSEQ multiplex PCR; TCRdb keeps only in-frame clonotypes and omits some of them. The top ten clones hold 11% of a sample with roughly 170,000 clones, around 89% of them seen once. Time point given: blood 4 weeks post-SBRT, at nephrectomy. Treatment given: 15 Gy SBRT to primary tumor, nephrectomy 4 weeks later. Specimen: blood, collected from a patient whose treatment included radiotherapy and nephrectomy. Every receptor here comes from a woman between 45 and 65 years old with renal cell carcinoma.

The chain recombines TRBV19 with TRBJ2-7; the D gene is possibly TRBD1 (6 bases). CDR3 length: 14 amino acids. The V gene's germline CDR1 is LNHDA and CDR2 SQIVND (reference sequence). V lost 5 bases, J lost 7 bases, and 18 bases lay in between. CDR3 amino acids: CASSPRAGAGEQYF. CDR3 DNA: TGTGCCAGTAGTCCTCGGGCAGGGGCAGGGGAGCAGTACTTC.

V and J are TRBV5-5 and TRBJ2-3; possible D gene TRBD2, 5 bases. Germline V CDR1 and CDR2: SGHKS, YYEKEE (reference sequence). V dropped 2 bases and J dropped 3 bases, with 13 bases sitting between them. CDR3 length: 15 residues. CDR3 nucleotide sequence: TGTGCCAGCAGCTTTGACGGGGTGGGGACAGATACGCAGTATTTT. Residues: CASSFDGVGTDTQYF.

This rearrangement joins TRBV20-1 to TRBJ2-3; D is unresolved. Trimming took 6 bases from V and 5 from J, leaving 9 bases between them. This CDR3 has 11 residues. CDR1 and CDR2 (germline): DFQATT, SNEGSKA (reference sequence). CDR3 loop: CSASRRDTQYF. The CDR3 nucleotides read TGCAGTGCCTCGAGGAGAGATACGCAGTATTTT.

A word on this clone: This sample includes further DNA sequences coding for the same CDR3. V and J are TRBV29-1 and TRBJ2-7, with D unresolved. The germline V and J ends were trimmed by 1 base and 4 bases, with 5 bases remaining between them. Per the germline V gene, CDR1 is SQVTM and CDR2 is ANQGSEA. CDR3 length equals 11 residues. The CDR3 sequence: CSVEGSYEQYF. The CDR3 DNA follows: TGCAGCGTTGAAGGGTCATACGAGCAGTACTTC.

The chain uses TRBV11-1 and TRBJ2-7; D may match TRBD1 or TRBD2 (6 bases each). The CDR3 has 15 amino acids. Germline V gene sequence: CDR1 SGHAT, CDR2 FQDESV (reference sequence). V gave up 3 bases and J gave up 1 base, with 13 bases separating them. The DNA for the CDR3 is TGTGCCAGCAGCTTCGCGGGACACTTATCCTACGAGCAGTACTTC. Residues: CASSFAGHLSYEQYF.

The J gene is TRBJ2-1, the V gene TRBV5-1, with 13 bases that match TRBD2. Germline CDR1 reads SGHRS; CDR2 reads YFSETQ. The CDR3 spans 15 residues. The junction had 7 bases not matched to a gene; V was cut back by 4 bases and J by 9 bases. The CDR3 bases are TGCGCCAGCAGCCCAACTAGCGGGGGGGCCGTTGAGCAGTTCTTC. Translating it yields CASSPTSGGAVEQFF. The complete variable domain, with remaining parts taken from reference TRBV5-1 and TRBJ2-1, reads KAGVTQTPRYLIKTRGQQVTLSCSPISGHRSVSWYQQTPGQGLQFLFEYFSETQRNKGNFPGRFSGRQFSNSRSEMNVSTLELGDSALYLCASSPTSGGAVEQFFGPGTRLTVL.

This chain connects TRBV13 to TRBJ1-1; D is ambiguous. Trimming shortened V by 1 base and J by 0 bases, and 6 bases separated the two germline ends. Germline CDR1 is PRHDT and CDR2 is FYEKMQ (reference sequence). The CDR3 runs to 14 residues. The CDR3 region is CASSLDSMNTEAFF. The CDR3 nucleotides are TGTGCCAGCAGCTTAGATAGCATGAACACTGAAGCTTTCTTT. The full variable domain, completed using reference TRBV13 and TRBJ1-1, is AAGVIQSPRHLIKEKRETATLKCYPIPRHDTVYWYQQGPGQDPQFLISFYEKMQSDKGSIPDRFSAQQFSDYHSELNMSSLELGDSALYFCASSLDSMNTEAFFGQGTRLTVV.

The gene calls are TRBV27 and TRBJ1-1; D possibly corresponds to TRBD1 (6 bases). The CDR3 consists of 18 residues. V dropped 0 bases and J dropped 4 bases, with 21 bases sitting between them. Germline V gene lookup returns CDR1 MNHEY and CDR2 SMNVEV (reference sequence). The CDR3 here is CASSLSSISGASVTEAFF. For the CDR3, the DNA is TGTGCCAGCAGTTTATCGTCTATTTCAGGGGCTAGCGTCACTGAAGCTTTCTTT.

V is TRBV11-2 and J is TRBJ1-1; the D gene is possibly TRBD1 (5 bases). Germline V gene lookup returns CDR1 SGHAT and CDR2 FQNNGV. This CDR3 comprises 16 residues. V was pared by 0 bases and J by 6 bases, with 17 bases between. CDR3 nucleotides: TGTGCCAGCAGCTTAGATCCCCAGGGATTTGGCTCTGAAGCTTTCTTT. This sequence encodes CASSLDPQGFGSEAFF.

CDR3 sequence (DNA): TGTGCCAGCAGCAGAGACACCTACGAGCAGTACTTC. Amino acids: CASSRDTYEQYF. V is TRBV5-6 and J is TRBJ2-7; D is unclear. This CDR3 has 12 residues. The germline gives CDR1 SGHDT, CDR2 YYEEEE. With 4 bases removed from V and 2 bases from J, the gap between germline ends came to 7 bases.

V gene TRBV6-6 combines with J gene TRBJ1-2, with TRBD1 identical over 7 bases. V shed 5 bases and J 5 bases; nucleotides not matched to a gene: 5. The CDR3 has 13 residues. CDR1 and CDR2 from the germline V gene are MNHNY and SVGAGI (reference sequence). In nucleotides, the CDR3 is TGTGCCAGCAGTACTCAGGGGGAGTATGGCTACACCTTC. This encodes CASSTQGEYGYTF.

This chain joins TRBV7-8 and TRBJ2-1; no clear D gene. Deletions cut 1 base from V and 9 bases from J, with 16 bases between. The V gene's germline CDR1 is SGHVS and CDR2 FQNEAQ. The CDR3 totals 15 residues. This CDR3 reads CASSLDSSSRSEQFF. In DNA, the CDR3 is TGTGCCAGCAGCTTAGACTCCTCCAGTAGAAGTGAGCAGTTCTTC.

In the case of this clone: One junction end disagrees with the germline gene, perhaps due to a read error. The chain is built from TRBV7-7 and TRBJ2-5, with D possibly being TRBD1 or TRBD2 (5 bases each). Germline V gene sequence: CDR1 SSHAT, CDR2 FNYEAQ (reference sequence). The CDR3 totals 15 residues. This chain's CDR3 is CASSLALDSQETQYF. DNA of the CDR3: TGTGCTAGCAGCTTAGCGCTAGACAGCCAAGAGACCCAGTACTTC. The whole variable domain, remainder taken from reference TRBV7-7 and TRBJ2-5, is GAGVSQSPRYKVTKRGQDVTLRCDPISSHATLYWYQQALGQGPEFLTYFNYEAQPDKSGLPSDRFSAERPEGSISTLTIQRTEQRDSAMYRCASSLALDSQETQYFGPGTRLLVL.

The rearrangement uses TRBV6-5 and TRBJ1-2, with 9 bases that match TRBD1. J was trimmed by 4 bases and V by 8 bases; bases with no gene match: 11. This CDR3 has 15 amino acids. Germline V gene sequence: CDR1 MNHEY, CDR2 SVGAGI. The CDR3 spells CASSSQRTGVYGYTF. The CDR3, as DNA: TGTGCCAGCTCTTCCCAGAGGACAGGGGTCTATGGCTACACCTTC.

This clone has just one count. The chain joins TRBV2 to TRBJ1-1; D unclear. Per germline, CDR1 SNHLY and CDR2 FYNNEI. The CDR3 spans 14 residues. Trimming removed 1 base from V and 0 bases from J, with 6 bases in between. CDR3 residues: CASSEVILNTEAFF. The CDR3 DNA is TGTGCCAGCAGTGAAGTGATATTGAACACTGAAGCTTTCTTT.

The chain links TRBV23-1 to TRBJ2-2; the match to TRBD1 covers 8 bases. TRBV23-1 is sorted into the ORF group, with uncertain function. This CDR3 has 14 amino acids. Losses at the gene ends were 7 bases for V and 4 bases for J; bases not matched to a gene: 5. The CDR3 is CASTNRGITGELFF. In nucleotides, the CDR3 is TGCGCCAGCACCAACAGGGGGATCACCGGGGAGCTGTTTTTT.